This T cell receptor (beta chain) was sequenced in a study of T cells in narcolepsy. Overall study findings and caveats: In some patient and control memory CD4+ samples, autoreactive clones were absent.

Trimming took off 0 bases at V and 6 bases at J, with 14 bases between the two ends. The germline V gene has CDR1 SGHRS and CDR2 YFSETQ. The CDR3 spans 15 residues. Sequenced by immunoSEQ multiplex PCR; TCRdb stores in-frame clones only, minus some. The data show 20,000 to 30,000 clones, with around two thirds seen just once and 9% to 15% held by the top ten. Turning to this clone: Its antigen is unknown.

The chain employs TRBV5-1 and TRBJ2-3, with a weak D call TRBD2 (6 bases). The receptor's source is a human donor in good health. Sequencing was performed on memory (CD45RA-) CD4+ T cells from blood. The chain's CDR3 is CASSLGRDPRDTQYF. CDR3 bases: TGCGCCAGCAGCTTGGGGCGGGACCCGCGGGATACGCAGTATTTT. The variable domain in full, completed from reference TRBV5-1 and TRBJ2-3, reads KAGVTQTPRYLIKTRGQQVTLSCSPISGHRSVSWYQQTPGQGLQFLFEYFSETQRNKGNFPGRFSGRQFSNSRSEMNVSTLELGDSALYLCASSLGRDPRDTQYFGPGTRLTVL.